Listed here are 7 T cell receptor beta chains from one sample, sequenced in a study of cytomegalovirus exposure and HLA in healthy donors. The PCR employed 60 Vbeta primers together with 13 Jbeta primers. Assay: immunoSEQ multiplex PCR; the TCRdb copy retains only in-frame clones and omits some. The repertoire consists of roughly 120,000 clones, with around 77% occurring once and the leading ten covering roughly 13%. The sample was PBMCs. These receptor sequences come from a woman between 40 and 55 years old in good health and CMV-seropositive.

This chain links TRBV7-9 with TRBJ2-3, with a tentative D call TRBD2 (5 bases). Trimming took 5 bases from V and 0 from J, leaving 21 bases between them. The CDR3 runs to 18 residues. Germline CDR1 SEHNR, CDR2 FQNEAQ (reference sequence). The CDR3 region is CASSQPWTSTGSTDTQYF. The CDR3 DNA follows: TGTGCCAGCAGCCAACCCTGGACTTCTACTGGTAGCACAGATACGCAGTATTTT.

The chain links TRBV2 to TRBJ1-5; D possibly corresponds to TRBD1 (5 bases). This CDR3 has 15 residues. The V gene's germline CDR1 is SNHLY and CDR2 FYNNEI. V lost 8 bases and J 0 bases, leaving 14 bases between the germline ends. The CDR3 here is CASGGSQTSNQPQHF. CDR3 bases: TGTGCCAGCGGGGGGTCGCAAACTAGCAATCAGCCCCAGCATTTT.

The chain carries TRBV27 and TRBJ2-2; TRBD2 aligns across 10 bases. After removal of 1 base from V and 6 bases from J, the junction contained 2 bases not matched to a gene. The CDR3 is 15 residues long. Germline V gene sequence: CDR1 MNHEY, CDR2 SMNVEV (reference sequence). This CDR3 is CASSLLAGGPGELFF. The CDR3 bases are TGTGCCAGCAGTTTATTAGCGGGAGGCCCCGGGGAGCTGTTTTTT.

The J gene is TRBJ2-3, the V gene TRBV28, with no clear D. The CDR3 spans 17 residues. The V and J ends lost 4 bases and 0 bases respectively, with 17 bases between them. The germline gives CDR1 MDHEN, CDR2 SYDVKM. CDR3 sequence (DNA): TGTGCCAGCAGTTCCCCCCGGTCGGCGGCTAGCACAGATACGCAGTATTTT. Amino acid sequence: CASSSPRSAASTDTQYF.

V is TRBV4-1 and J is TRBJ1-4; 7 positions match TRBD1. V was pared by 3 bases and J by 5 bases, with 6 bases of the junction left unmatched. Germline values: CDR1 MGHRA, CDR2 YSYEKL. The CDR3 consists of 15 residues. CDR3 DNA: TGCGCCAGCAGCCAGTCCGGGACAGCGAATGAAAAACTGTTTTTT. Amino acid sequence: CASSQSGTANEKLFF.

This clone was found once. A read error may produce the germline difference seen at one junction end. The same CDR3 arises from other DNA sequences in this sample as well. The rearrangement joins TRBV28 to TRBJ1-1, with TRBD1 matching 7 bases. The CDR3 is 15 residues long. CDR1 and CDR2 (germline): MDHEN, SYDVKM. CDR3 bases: TGTGCCAGCAGTTCTTTAGGGGGCGGAAACACTGAGGCTTTCTTT. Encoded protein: CASSSLGGGNTEAFF.

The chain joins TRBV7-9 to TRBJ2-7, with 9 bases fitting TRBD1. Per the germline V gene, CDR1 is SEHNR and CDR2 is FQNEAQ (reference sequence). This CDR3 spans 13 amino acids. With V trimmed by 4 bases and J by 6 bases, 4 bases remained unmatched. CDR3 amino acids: CASSSGTGSEQYF. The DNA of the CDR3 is TGTGCCAGCAGCTCCGGGACAGGGAGCGAGCAGTACTTC.